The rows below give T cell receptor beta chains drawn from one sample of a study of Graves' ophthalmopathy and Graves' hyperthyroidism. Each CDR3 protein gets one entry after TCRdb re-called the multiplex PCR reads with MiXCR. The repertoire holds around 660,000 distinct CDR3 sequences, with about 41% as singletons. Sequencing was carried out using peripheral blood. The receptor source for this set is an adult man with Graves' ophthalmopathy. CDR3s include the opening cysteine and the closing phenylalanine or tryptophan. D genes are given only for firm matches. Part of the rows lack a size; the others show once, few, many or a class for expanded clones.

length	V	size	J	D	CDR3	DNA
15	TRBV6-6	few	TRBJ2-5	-	CASSSPFGLEETQYF	TGTGCCAGCAGTTCCCCGTTCGGGCTTGAAGAGACCCAGTACTTC
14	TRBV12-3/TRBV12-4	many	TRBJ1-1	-	CASSLGRMNTEAFF	TGTGCCAGCAGCTTAGGACGGATGAACACTGAAGCTTTCTTT
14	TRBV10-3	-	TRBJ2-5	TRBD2	CATPRTGGGETQYF	TGTGCCACCCCCCGTACGGGAGGGGGGGAGACCCAGTACTTC
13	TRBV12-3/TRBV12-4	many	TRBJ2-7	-	CASSLTASYEQYF	TGTGCCAGCAGCTTAACAGCGTCCTACGAGCAGTACTTC
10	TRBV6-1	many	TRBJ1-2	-	CASSEYGYTF	TGTGCCAGCAGTGAATACGGCTACACCTTC
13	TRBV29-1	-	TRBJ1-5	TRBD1	CSAPTGKHQPQHF	TGCAGCGCTCCGACAGGGAAGCATCAGCCCCAGCATTTT
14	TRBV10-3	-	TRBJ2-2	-	CASRIQVNTGELFF	TGTGCCAGCAGGATACAGGTGAACACCGGGGAGCTGTTTTTT
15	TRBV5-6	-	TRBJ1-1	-	CASSFTGRQNTEAFF	TGTGCCAGCAGCTTTACGGGACGGCAGAACACTGAAGCTTTCTTT
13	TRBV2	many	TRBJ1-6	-	CARRDQRDSPLHF	TGTGCCAGGCGGGACCAAAGGGATTCACCCCTCCACTTT
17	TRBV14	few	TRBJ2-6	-	CASSQGTGNSGANVLTF	TGTGCCAGCAGCCAAGGGACGGGGAACTCTGGGGCCAACGTCCTGACTTTC
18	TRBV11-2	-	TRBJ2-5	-	CASSIQTKLGLSGSAQYF	TGTGCCAGCAGCATCCAGACTAAATTGGGACTGTCGGGTTCGGCCCAGTACTTC
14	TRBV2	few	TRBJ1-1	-	CASSYSDTGFEAFF	TGTGCCAGCAGTTACTCGGACACGGGCTTTGAAGCTTTCTTT
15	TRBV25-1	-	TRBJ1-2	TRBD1	CASSGTTGGGHGYTF	TGTGCCAGCAGTGGAACGACAGGGGGAGGGCATGGCTACACCTTC
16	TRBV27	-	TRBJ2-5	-	CASSFLGTQTEETQYF	TGTGCCAGCAGTTTTTTGGGGACGCAAACGGAAGAGACCCAGTACTTC
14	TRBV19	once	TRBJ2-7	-	CASRMDGNSYEQYF	TGTGCCAGTAGGATGGACGGAAACTCCTACGAGCAGTACTTC
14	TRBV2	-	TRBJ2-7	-	CASSEKGLTYEQYF	TGTGCCAGCAGTGAAAAAGGGTTGACCTACGAGCAGTACTTC
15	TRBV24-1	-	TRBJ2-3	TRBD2	CATSDPSGRADTQYF	TGTGCCACCAGTGACCCAAGCGGGAGGGCAGATACGCAGTATTTT
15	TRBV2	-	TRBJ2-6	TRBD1	CASKGTGAGANVLTF	TGTGCCAGCAAGGGGACAGGGGCGGGGGCCAACGTCCTGACTTTC
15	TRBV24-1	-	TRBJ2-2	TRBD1	CAASETGTGIGELFF	TGTGCCGCCAGTGAGACCGGGACAGGGATCGGGGAGCTGTTTTTT
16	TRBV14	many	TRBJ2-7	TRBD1	CAIHRPHRGQKLEQYF	TGTGCCATTCACAGGCCGCACAGGGGGCAGAAGCTCGAGCAGTACTTC
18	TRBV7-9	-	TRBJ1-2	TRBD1	CASSLGRDSKRLHYGYTF	TGTGCCAGCAGCTTGGGTAGGGACAGCAAGCGGCTCCACTATGGCTACACCTTC
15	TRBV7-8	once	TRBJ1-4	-	CASSQLGGSSEKLFF	TGTGCCAGCAGCCAACTGGGTGGGAGCTCTGAAAAATTGTTTTTT
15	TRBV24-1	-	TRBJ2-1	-	CATSTGQTAYNEQFF	TGTGCCACCAGTACCGGGCAGACAGCCTACAATGAGCAGTTCTTC
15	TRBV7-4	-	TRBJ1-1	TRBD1	CASSLQGAWNTEAFF	TGTGCCAGCAGCCTCCAGGGGGCCTGGAACACTGAAGCTTTCTTT
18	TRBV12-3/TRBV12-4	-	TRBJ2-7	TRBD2	CASSYSKGGTSGPYEQYF	TGTGCCAGCAGTTACTCGAAAGGAGGGACTAGCGGACCTTACGAGCAGTACTTC
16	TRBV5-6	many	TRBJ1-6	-	CASSLDSWATNSPLHF	TGTGCCAGCAGCTTGGACAGCTGGGCCACAAATTCACCCCTCCACTTT
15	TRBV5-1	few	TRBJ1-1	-	CASSFESVRNTEAFF	TGCGCCAGCAGCTTTGAGTCGGTAAGGAACACTGAAGCTTTCTTT
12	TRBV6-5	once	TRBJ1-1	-	CASSSWGAEAFF	TGTGCCAGCAGTTCATGGGGCGCTGAAGCTTTCTTT
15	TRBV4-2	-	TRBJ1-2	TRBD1	CASSRPGQPNYGYTF	TGTGCCAGCAGCCGCCCGGGACAGCCAAACTATGGCTACACCTTC
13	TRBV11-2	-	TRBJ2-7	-	CASSSIRGVEQYF	TGTGCCAGCAGCTCAATCCGAGGGGTCGAGCAGTACTTC
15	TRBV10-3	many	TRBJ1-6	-	CAISEGRLSNSPLHF	TGTGCCATCAGTGAGGGCAGGCTCAGTAATTCACCCCTCCACTTT
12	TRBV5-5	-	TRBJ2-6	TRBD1	CASSSGQNVLTF	TGTGCCAGCAGCTCGGGACAGAACGTCCTGACTTTC
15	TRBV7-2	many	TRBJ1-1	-	CASSPRGAMNTEAFF	TGTGCCAGCAGCCCGCGGGGGGCGATGAACACTGAAGCTTTCTTT
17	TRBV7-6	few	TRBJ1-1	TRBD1	CASSLVGDRGPNTEAFF	TGTGCCAGCAGCTTAGTAGGAGACAGGGGGCCGAACACTGAAGCTTTCTTT
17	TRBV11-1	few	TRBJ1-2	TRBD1	CASSLRIPGQANYGYTF	TGTGCCAGCAGCCTAAGAATCCCGGGACAGGCTAACTATGGCTACACCTTC
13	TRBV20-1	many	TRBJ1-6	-	CSAVGRGPSPLHF	TGCAGTGCCGTGGGAAGGGGTCCGTCACCCCTCCACTTT
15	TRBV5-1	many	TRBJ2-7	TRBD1	CASSLTGQVGYEQYF	TGCGCCAGCAGCTTGACCGGACAGGTCGGCTACGAGCAGTACTTC
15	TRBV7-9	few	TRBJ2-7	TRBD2	CASSPEVGGSYEQYF	TGTGCCAGCAGCCCCGAGGTGGGGGGGTCCTACGAGCAGTACTTC
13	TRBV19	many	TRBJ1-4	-	CASSSRVFEKLFF	TGTGCCAGTAGTAGCAGGGTTTTCGAAAAACTGTTTTTT
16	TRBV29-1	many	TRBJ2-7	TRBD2	CSVEDSLAGGPYEQYF	TGCAGCGTTGAGGATTCACTAGCGGGAGGCCCCTACGAGCAGTACTTC
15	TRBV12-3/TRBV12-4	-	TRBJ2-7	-	CASSLMGGGGNEQYF	TGTGCCAGCAGTTTAATGGGAGGGGGCGGGAACGAGCAGTACTTC
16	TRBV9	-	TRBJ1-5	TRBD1	CASSVGVGTGVQPQHF	TGTGCCAGCAGCGTAGGGGTCGGGACAGGGGTTCAGCCCCAGCATTTT
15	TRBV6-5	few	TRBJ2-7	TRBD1	CASSYLGTDAYEQYF	TGTGCCAGCAGTTACCTCGGGACAGACGCCTACGAGCAGTACTTC
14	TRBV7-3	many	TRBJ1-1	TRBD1	CASSPEGQGTEAFF	TGTGCCAGCAGCCCCGAGGGACAGGGGACTGAAGCTTTCTTT
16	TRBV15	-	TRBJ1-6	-	CATSSYLGQTNSPLHF	TGTGCCACCAGCAGTTACTTAGGCCAGACAAATTCACCCCTCCACTTT